These T cell receptor beta chains were read from a single sample in a study of neoadjuvant anti-PD-1 for oral cavity cancer. TCRdb's copy holds only in-frame clones and misses some; the assay was immunoSEQ multiplex PCR. This table has roughly 13,000 clones, roughly two thirds appearing once. This specimen was PBMCs, taken before nivolumab (anti-PD-1) treatment. The receptors stem from a person between 35 and 79 years old with oral cavity squamous cell carcinoma. CDR3s include the opening cysteine and the closing phenylalanine or tryptophan. Each record gives: D gene, J gene, clone size, V gene, CDR3 DNA, CDR3 protein. A D gene is named only where the DNA matches it firmly. Not every row has a clone size; where given, it reads once, few, many or a size class.

>-|TRBJ2-4|-|TRBV18
TGTGCCAGCTCACCCCCGAGCGAGGCGAGAAACATTCAGTACTTC
CASSPPSEARNIQYF
>-|TRBJ2-3|-|TRBV29-1
TGCAGCGTTGGGCAGGGCAAAGATACGCAGTATTTT
CSVGQGKDTQYF
>-|TRBJ2-2|-|TRBV19
TGTGCCAGTAGTATAGTAGAGCGAGCCGGGGAGCTGTTTTTT
CASSIVERAGELFF
>TRBD1|TRBJ1-5|-|TRBV18
TGTGCCAGCTCACCCGGACAGGGGAGGAATCAGCCCCAGCATTTT
CASSPGQGRNQPQHF
>-|TRBJ2-1|-|TRBV30
TGTGCCTGGACCTACAGCTACACCTACAATGAGCAGTTCTTC
CAWTYSYTYNEQFF
>TRBD1|TRBJ2-2|few|TRBV7-8
TGTGCCAGCAGCTTAGGGGACAGGGCAACCGGGGAGCTGTTTTTT
CASSLGDRATGELFF
>TRBD2|TRBJ2-1|-|TRBV2
TGTGCCAGCAGGGGTGGACTAGCGAGTGTGAATGAGCAGTTCTTC
CASRGGLASVNEQFF
>-|TRBJ2-3|few|TRBV7-9
TGTGCCAGCAGCCTCGGGACGGCCAGCACAGATACGCAGTATTTT
CASSLGTASTDTQYF
>TRBD1|TRBJ1-4|few|TRBV4-1
TGCGCCAGCAGCCGACAGGGTATAACTAATGAAAAACTGTTTTTT
CASSRQGITNEKLFF
>-|TRBJ2-7|few|TRBV2
TGTGCCACCTCCAGGGGACGTGAGGCTTGGCAGTACTTC
CATSRGREAWQYF
>-|TRBJ1-1|few|TRBV6-5
TGTGCCAGCAGGGACGGAGGGAATTGGCCTGAAGCTTTCTTT
CASRDGGNWPEAFF
>-|TRBJ2-3|-|TRBV2
TGTGCCAGCAGTGAAATAGGACTTAGCACAGATACGCAGTATTTT
CASSEIGLSTDTQYF
>-|TRBJ2-1|-|TRBV6-5
TGTGCCAGCAGGCGTCCCTTGGTAGACAATGAGCAGTTCTTC
CASRRPLVDNEQFF
>-|TRBJ1-1|few|TRBV5-1
TGCGCCAGCAGCTTGGAGGGACGGACGAACACTGAAGCTTTCTTT
CASSLEGRTNTEAFF
>TRBD1|TRBJ1-1|-|TRBV9
TGTGCCAGCAGCGTAGCTACGGGACAGGGAATTCTGAACACTGAAGCTTTCTTT
CASSVATGQGILNTEAFF
>-|TRBJ1-2|-|TRBV10-3
TGTGCCATCAGCGAAGGGGGGTTCAACTATGGCTACACCTTC
CAISEGGFNYGYTF
>-|TRBJ2-7|-|TRBV6-1
TGTGCCAGCAGTGACCCCCTCCCGGGGAGGAGCTCCTACGAGCAGTACTTC
CASSDPLPGRSSYEQYF
>-|TRBJ1-2|few|TRBV2
TGTGCCAGCACCTTCGAGAGCTATGGCTACACCTTC
CASTFESYGYTF
>TRBD2|TRBJ2-7|-|TRBV11-2
TGTGCCAGCTCCCCGGGACTAGCGGTCTCATTCGGCGAGCAGTACTTC
CASSPGLAVSFGEQYF
>-|TRBJ2-5|-|TRBV27
TGTGCCAGCAGTCCCCGGTTCCATCTGGGGACCCAGTACTTC
CASSPRFHLGTQYF
>-|TRBJ1-1|-|TRBV28
TGTGCCAGCAGCCTGGGGGTAGCAGCACTCACTGAAGCTTTCTTT
CASSLGVAALTEAFF
>-|TRBJ2-2|-|TRBV19
TGTGCCAGTAGTACACATGAGAACACCGGGGAGCTGTTTTTT
CASSTHENTGELFF
>TRBD1|TRBJ1-1|few|TRBV5-5
TGTGCCAGCAGCTTGGGTCGACAGGGCGACACTGAAGCTTTCTTT
CASSLGRQGDTEAFF
>-|TRBJ1-5|-|TRBV2
TGTGCCAGCAGTGGGGGGGTCGCAGGCTCTCAGCCCCAGCATTTT
CASSGGVAGSQPQHF
>-|TRBJ2-7|-|TRBV6-1
TGTGCCAGCGGCAGCGAATCCTACGAGCAGTACTTC
CASGSESYEQYF
>TRBD2|TRBJ2-1|few|TRBV7-3
TGTGCCAGCAGCTCCGGACTAGCATCCTACAATGAGCAGTTCTTC
CASSSGLASYNEQFF
>TRBD2|TRBJ2-1|-|TRBV29-1
TGCAGCGCCTGGGGACTAGCGGGGGCCACCTACAATGAGCAGTTCTTC
CSAWGLAGATYNEQFF
>TRBD2|TRBJ2-3|-|TRBV10-3
TGTGCCATCAGTGAGCCTAGCGGACCACAAGATACGCAGTATTTT
CAISEPSGPQDTQYF
>-|TRBJ2-7|-|TRBV5-1
TGCGCCAGCAGCCCCGGGCGGGTGCCCTACGAGCAGTACTTC
CASSPGRVPYEQYF
>TRBD1|TRBJ1-2|few|TRBV4-2
TGTGCCAGCAGCCAAGAGGGACAGGGGGCTAGGGGCTATGGCTACACCTTC
CASSQEGQGARGYGYTF
>-|TRBJ1-5|once|TRBV5-5
TGTGCCAGCAGCTTAGGTGGAAGCAATCAGCCCCAGCATTTT
CASSLGGSNQPQHF
>-|TRBJ1-3|few|TRBV27
TGTGCCAGCAGCCGAGGGGGATTGACCTTGGGCCGAAACACCATATATTTT
CASSRGGLTLGRNTIYF
>-|TRBJ1-2|-|TRBV5-6
TGTGCCAGCAGCTTGGAACAGTCTAACTATGGCTACACCTTC
CASSLEQSNYGYTF
>TRBD2|TRBJ2-1|-|TRBV5-4
TGTGCCAGCAGGAAGATAGGGACTAGCGGGATGGGTGAGCAGTTCTTC
CASRKIGTSGMGEQFF
>-|TRBJ1-1|few|TRBV5-1
TGCGCCAGCAGCTTGGTAGGGGAAAACACTGAAGCTTTCTTT
CASSLVGENTEAFF
>TRBD2|TRBJ2-1|-|TRBV5-4
TGTGCCAGCAGGCGGACTAGCGGTGAGCAGTTCTTC
CASRRTSGEQFF
>TRBD1|TRBJ2-7|once|TRBV5-1
TGCGCCAGCAGCGTCGAGGGACAGGGAAGCGAGCAGTACTTC
CASSVEGQGSEQYF
>-|TRBJ1-5|few|TRBV2
TGTGCCAGCAGTGAAGGGGGCAGGAGATCCAATCAGCCCCAGCATTTT
CASSEGGRRSNQPQHF
>-|TRBJ1-6|-|TRBV30
TGTGCCTGGAGTGTACGCGGTTCACCCCTCCACTTT
CAWSVRGSPLHF
>TRBD1|TRBJ1-4|-|TRBV19
TGTGCCAGTAGCCGGGACAGGGTATCAGGAGAAAAACTGTTTTTT
CASSRDRVSGEKLFF
>-|TRBJ1-2|-|TRBV7-9
TGTGCCAGCAGCTTAGTGGAGCGGGTCAAGGCTAACTATGGCTACACCTTC
CASSLVERVKANYGYTF
>-|TRBJ1-3|-|TRBV27
TGTGCCAGCAGTCCGTTAACGGGAAACACCATATATTTT
CASSPLTGNTIYF
>-|TRBJ2-2|few|TRBV10-3
TGTGCCATCAGTGAGTCAGCAGTTACCGGGGAGCTGTTTTTT
CAISESAVTGELFF
>-|TRBJ1-3|-|TRBV5-1
TGCGCCAGCAGCTTCTCTGGGAGCTCTGGAAACACCATATATTTT
CASSFSGSSGNTIYF
>-|TRBJ1-6|-|TRBV29-1
TGCAGCGTTGCCGTCGGACCCTATAATTCACCCCTCCACTTT
CSVAVGPYNSPLHF
>-|TRBJ2-2|-|TRBV6-5
TGTGCCAGCAGTTACCTAGGACTGTCCACCGGGGAGCTGTTTTTT
CASSYLGLSTGELFF
>-|TRBJ1-3|-|TRBV7-6
TGTGCCAGCAGCCTGGGTGGGGGAGAAATCTCTGGAAACACCATATATTTT
CASSLGGGEISGNTIYF
>TRBD1|TRBJ2-2|-|TRBV9
TGTGCCAGCATCCCCTCCCAGGGGACAGCGAACACCGGGGAGCTGTTTTTT
CASIPSQGTANTGELFF
>-|TRBJ2-5|few|TRBV5-6
TGTGCCAGCAGCCCCGGGCACCAAGAGACCCAGTACTTC
CASSPGHQETQYF
>TRBD1|TRBJ1-4|-|TRBV11-2
TGTGCCAGCAGCTTAGCAGCGAGGACAGGCTGGCAAAAACTGTTTTTT
CASSLAARTGWQKLFF
>TRBD2|TRBJ2-1|-|TRBV9
TGTGCCAGCAGCCCCGGGAGGGCTAGCGGATACAATGAGCAGTTCTTC
CASSPGRASGYNEQFF
>-|TRBJ1-5|-|TRBV4-1
TGCGCCAGCAGCCAAGATACAACACTTAGCAATCAGCCCCAGCATTTT
CASSQDTTLSNQPQHF
>TRBD1|TRBJ1-5|few|TRBV5-1
TGCGCCAGCAGACCTACAGGGGGCGGGAGTCAGCCCCAGCATTTT
CASRPTGGGSQPQHF
>TRBD2|TRBJ2-7|-|TRBV28
TGTGCCAGCAGTTTTGGGAGCGGGAGGGTTTACGAGCAGTACTTC
CASSFGSGRVYEQYF
>TRBD2|TRBJ2-1|-|TRBV7-9
TGTGCCAGCTCTAATAGCGGGGGGGCCAATGAGCAGTTCTTC
CASSNSGGANEQFF
>-|TRBJ2-2|-|TRBV6-1
TGTGCCAGCAACGCGCTCCCAAGCGTCGGGGAGCTGTTTTTT
CASNALPSVGELFF
>-|TRBJ2-5|-|TRBV9
TGTGCCAGCAGCGTAGCCGGGGGAGAGACCCAGTACTTC
CASSVAGGETQYF